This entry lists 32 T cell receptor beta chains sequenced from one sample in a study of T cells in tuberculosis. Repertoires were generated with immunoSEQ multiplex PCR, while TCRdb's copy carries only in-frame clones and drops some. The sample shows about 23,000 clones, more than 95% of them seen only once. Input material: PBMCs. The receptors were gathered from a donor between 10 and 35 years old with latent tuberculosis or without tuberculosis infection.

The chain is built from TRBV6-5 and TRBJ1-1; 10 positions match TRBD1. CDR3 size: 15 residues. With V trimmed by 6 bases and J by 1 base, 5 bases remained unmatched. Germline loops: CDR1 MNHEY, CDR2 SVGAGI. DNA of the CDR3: TGTGCCAGCAGCGTACGGACAGGGGGGAACACTGAAGCTTTCTTT. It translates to CASSVRTGGNTEAFF.

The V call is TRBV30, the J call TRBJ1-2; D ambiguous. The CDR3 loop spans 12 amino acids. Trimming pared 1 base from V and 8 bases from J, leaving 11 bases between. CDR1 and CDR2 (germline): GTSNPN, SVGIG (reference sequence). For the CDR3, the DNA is TGTGCCTGGAGTGAGGGAACGGGGGGCTACACCTTC. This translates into CAWSEGTGGYTF.

CDR3 bases: TGTGCCAGCAGTGGGCAGATTTACGAGCAGTACTTC. Translated: CASSGQIYEQYF. This rearrangement joins TRBV6-1 to TRBJ2-7; D call uncertain. CDR3 size: 12 residues. V gave up 4 bases and J gave up 4 bases, with 8 bases separating them. Germline lookup yields CDR1 MNHNS and CDR2 SASEGT.

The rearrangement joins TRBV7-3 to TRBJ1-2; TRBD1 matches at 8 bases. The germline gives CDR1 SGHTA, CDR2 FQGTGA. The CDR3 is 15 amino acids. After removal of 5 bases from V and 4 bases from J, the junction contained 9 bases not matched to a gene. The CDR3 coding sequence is TGTGCCAGCAGCCCTCCCGGGACAGGCGTCTATGGCTACACCTTC. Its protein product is CASSPPGTGVYGYTF.

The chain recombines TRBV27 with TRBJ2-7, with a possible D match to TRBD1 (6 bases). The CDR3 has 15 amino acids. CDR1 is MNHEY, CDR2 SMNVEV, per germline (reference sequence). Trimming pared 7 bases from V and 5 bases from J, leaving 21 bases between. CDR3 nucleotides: TGTGCCAGCATGGACATTCCCGGGACAAGTCACGAGCAGTACTTC. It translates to CASMDIPGTSHEQYF.

The CDR3 reads CASSLGVRGDGQPQHF. CDR3 DNA: TGTGCCAGCAGCTTAGGGGTCAGGGGGGATGGACAGCCCCAGCATTTT. The chain recombines TRBV5-5 with TRBJ1-5; 7 positions match TRBD1. The CDR3 is 16 amino acids. V gave up 2 bases and J gave up 7 bases; unmatched junction bases: 12. Germline-derived CDR1 and CDR2 are SGHKS and YYEKEE (reference sequence).

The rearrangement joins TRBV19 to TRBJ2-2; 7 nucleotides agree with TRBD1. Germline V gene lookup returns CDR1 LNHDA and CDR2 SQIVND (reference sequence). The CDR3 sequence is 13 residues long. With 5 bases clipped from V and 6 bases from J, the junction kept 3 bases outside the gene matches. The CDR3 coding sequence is TGTGCCAGTAGTCTACAGGGGCCCGGGGAGCTGTTTTTT. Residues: CASSLQGPGELFF.

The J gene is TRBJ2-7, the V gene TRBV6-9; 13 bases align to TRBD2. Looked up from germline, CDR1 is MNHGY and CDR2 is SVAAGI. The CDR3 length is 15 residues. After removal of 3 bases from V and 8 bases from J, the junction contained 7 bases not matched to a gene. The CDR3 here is CASSYSGTSGNQQYF. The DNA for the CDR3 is TGTGCCAGCAGTTACTCGGGGACTAGCGGGAACCAGCAGTACTTC.

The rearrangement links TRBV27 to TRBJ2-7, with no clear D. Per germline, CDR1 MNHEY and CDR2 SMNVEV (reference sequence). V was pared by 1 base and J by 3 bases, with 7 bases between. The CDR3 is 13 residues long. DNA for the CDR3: TGTGCCAGCAGTTTATTAAATAACTACGAGCAGTACTTC. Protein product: CASSLLNNYEQYF.

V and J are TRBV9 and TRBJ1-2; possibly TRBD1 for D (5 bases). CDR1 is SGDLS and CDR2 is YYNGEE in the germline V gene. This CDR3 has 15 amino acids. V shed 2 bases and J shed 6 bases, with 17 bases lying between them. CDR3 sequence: CASSVGQRLKHGYTF. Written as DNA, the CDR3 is TGTGCCAGCAGCGTGGGGCAGAGGCTAAAACATGGCTACACCTTC.

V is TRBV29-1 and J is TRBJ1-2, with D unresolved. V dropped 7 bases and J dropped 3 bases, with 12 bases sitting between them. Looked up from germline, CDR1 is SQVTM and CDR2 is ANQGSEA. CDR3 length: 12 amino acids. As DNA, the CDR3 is TGCAGCGCCGAGAGGCAGTACTATGGCTACACCTTC. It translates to CSAERQYYGYTF.

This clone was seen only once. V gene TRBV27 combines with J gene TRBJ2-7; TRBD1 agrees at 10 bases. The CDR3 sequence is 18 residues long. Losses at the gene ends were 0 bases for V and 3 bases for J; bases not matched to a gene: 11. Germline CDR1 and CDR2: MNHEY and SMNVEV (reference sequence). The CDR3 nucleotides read TGTGCCAGCAGTTTATCTTGGACAGGGGGTATTTCTTACTACGAGCAGTACTTC. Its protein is CASSLSWTGGISYYEQYF.

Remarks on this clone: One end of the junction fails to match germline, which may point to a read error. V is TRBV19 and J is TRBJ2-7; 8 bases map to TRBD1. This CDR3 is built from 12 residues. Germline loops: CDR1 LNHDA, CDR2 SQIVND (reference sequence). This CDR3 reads CASSPGGWTGPF. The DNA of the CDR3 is TGTGCCAGTAGTCCCGGGGGTTGGACAGGGCCCTTC.

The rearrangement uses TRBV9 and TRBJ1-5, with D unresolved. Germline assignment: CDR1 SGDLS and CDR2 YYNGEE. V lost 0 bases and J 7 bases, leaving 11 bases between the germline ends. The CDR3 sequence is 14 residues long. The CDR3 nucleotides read TGTGCCAGCAGCGTAGCACCGGGAGGACAGCCCCAGCATTTT. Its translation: CASSVAPGGQPQHF. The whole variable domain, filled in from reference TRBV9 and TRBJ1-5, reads DSGVTQTPKHLITATGQRVTLRCSPRSGDLSVYWYQQSLDQGLQFLIQYYNGEERAKGNILERFSAQQFPDLHSELNLSSLELGDSALYFCASSVAPGGQPQHFGDGTRLSIL.

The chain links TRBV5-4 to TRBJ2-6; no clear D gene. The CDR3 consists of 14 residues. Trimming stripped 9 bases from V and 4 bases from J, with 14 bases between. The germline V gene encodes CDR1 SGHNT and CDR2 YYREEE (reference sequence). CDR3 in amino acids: CATWRSAGANVLTF. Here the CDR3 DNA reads TGTGCCACCTGGCGGTCAGCAGGGGCCAACGTCCTGACTTTC. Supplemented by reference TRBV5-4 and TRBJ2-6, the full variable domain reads ETGVTQSPTHLIKTRGQQVTLRCSSQSGHNTVSWYQQALGQGPQFIFQYYREEENGRGNFPPRFSGLQFPNYSSELNVNALELDDSALYLCATWRSAGANVLTFGAGSRLTVL.

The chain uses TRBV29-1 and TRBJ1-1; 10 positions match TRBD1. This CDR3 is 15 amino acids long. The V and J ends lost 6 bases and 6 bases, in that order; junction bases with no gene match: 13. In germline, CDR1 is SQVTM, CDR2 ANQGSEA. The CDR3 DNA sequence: TGCAGCGTCGCCCTTTCCGGGACAGGGGTCGCTGAAGCTTTCTTT. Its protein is CSVALSGTGVAEAFF.

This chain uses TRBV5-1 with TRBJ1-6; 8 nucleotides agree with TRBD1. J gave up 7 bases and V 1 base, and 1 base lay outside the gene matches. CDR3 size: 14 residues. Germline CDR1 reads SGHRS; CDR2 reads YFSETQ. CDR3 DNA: TGCGCCAGCAGCTTGTCAGGGGGCAATTCACCCCTCCACTTT. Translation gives CASSLSGGNSPLHF.

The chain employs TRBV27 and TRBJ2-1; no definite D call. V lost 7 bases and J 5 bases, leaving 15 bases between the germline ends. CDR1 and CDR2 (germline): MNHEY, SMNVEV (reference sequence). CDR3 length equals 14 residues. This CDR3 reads CASTRLPLNNEQFF. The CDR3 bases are TGTGCCAGCACCCGACTCCCCCTGAACAATGAGCAGTTCTTC.

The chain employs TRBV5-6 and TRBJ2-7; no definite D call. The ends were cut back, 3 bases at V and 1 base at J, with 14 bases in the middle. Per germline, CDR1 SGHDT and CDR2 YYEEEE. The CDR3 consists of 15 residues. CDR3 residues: CASSSILLLSYEQYF. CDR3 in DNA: TGTGCCAGCAGCTCCATTCTTTTACTTTCCTACGAGCAGTACTTC.

The CDR3 protein is CASSLQGETTNEKLFF. The CDR3 DNA reads TGTGCCAGCAGCCTACAGGGAGAGACAACTAATGAAAAACTGTTTTTT. This chain uses TRBV11-3 with TRBJ1-4; maybe TRBD1 (6 bases). Trimming shortened V by 5 bases and J by 0 bases, and 13 bases separated the two germline ends. This CDR3 has 16 amino acids. CDR1 is SGHNT and CDR2 is YENEEA in the germline V gene.

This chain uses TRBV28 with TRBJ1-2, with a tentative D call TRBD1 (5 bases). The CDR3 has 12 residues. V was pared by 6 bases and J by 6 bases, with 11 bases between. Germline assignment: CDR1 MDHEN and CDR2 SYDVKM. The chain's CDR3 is CASRSGINGYTF. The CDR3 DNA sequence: TGTGCCAGCAGGTCAGGGATCAATGGCTACACCTTC.

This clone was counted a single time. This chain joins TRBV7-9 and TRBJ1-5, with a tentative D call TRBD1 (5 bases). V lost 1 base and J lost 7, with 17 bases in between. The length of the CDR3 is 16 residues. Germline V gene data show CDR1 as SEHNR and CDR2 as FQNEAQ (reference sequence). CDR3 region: CASSLEVGAAKQPQHF. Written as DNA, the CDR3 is TGTGCCAGCAGCTTAGAAGTTGGGGCAGCGAAGCAGCCCCAGCATTTT.

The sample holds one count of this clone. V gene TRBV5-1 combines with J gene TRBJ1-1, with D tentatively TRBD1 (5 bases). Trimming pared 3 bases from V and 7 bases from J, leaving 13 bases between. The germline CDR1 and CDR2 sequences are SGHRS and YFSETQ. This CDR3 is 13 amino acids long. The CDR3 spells CASSYLRQSEAFF. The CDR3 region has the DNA TGCGCCAGCAGCTACCTCCGACAGAGTGAAGCTTTCTTT.

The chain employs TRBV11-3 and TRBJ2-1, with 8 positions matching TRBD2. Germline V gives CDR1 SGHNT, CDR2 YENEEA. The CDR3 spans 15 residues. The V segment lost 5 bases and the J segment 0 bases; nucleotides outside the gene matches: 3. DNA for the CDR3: TGTGCCAGCAGCGTGAGCGGGAGCTCCTACAATGAGCAGTTCTTC. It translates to CASSVSGSSYNEQFF.

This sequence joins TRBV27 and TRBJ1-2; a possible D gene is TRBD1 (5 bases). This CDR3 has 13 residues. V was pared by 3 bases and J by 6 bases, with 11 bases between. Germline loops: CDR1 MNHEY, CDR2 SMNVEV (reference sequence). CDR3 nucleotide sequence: TGTGCCAGCAGTTTCCCAGGGTTTGATGGCTACACCTTC. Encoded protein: CASSFPGFDGYTF.

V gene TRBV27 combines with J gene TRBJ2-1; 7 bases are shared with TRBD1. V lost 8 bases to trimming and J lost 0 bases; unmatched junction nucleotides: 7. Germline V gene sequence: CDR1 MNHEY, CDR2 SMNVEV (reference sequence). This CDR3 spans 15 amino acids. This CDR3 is CASGTGARSYNEQFF. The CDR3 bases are TGTGCCAGCGGCACAGGGGCCCGCTCCTACAATGAGCAGTTCTTC.

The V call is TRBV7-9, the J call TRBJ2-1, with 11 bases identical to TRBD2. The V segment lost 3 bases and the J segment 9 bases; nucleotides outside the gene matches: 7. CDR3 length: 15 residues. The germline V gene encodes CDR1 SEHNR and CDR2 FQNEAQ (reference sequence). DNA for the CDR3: TGTGCCAGCAGCTTGAGTAGCGGGAGGGTAAGTGAGCAGTTCTTC. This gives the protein CASSLSSGRVSEQFF.

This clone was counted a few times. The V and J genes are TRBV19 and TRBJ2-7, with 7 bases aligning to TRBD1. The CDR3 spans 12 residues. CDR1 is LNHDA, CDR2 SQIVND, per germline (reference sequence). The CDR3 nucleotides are TGTGCTTCGACAGGGTCTACGGGCGAGCAGTACTTC. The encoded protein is CASTGSTGEQYF.

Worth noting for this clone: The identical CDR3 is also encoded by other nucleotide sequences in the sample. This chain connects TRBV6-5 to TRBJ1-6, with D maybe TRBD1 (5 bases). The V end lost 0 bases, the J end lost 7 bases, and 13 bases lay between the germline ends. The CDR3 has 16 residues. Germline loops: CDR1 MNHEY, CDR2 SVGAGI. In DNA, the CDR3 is TGTGCCAGCAGTTACTCGATGGACACGACCAATTCACCCCTCCACTTT. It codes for CASSYSMDTTNSPLHF.

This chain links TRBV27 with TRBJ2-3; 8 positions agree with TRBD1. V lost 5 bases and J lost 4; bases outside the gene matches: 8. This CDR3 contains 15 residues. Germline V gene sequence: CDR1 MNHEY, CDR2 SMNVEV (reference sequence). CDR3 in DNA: TGTGCCAGCAGTCCCGACAGGGGAGGTGCAGATACGCAGTATTTT. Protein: CASSPDRGGADTQYF.

The CDR3 nucleotides read TGCGCCAGCAGCCAACTGGACAGGGAAGGAGAAAAACTGTTTTTT. It specifies CASSQLDREGEKLFF. J is TRBJ1-4 and V is TRBV4-3, with 8 positions matching TRBD1. CDR1 is LGHNA and CDR2 is YSLEER in the germline V gene. After removal of 2 bases from V and 8 bases from J, the junction contained 7 bases not matched to a gene. This CDR3 is built from 15 residues.

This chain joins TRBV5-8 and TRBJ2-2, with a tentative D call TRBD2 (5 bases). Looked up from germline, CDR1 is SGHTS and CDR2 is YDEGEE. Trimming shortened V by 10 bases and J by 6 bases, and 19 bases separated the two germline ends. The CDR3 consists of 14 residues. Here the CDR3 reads CARNLKWESGELFF. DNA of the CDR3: TGTGCCCGTAACCTCAAATGGGAGTCCGGGGAGCTGTTTTTT.